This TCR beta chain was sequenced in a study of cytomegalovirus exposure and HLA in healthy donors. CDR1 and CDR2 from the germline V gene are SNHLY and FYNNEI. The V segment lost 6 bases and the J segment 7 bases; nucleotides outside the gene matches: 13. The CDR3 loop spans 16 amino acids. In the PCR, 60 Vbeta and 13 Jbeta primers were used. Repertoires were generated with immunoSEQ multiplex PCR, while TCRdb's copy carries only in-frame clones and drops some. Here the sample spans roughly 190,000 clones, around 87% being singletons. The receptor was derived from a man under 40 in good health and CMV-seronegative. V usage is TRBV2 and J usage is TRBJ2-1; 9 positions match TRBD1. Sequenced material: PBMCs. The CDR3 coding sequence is TGTGCCAGCAGCCCCGGGACAGGGACATTGTGGAATGAGCAGTTCTTC. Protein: CASSPGTGTLWNEQFF.